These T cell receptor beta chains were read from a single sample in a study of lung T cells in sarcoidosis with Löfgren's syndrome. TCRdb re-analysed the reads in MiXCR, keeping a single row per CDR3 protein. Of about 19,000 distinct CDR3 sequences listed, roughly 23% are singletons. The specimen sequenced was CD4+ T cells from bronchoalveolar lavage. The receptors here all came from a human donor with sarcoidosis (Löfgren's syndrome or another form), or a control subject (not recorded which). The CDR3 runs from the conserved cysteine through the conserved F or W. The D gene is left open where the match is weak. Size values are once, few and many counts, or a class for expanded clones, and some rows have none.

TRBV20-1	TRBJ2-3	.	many	TGCAGTGCTAGTTTGGAGGGGGGGGAATTTGATACGCAGTATTTT	CSASLEGGEFDTQYF
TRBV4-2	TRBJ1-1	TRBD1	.	TGTGCCAGCAGCCAGGAGACAGGGGCGGTGGCTGAAGCTTTCTTT	CASSQETGAVAEAFF
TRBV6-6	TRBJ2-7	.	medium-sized	TGTGCCAGCAGTTACTCGCCTAATTCCTACGAGCAGTACTTC	CASSYSPNSYEQYF
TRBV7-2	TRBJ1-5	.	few	TGTACCAGCAGCCCAAACCTTGGGGACACCAATCAGCCCCAGCATTTT	CTSSPNLGDTNQPQHF
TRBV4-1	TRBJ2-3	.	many	TGCGCCAGCAGCCAACAAGGAAAAAACCTAGCCCTCACAGATACGCAGTATTTT	CASSQQGKNLALTDTQYF
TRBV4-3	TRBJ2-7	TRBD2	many	TGCGCCAGCAGCCAAGGAACTAGCGGGGCTTCCTACGAGCAGTACTTC	CASSQGTSGASYEQYF
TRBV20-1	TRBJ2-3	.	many	TGCAGTGCTCCCCGTACTAGCTGGCGCACAGATACGCAGTATTTT	CSAPRTSWRTDTQYF
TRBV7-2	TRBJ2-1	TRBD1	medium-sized	TGTGCCAGCAGCTTATTGGGACAGGGGTACAATGAGCAGTTCTTC	CASSLLGQGYNEQFF
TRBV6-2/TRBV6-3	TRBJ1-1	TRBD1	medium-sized	TGTGCCAGCACCCACAGGGGTGGATGGTCTTGGAACACTGAAGCTTTCTTT	CASTHRGGWSWNTEAFF
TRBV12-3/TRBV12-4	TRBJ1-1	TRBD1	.	TGTGCCAGCAGCTCCACAGGGGGTTATACTGAAGCTTTCTTT	CASSSTGGYTEAFF
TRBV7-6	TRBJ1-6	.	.	TGTGCCAGCAGCTTAAGAGGGTCCCCCGGTTCACCCCTCCACTTT	CASSLRGSPGSPLHF
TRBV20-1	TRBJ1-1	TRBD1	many	TGCAGTGCCGTATACAGGGGGCTCGAGAACACTGAAGCTTTCTTT	CSAVYRGLENTEAFF
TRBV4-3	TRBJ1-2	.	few	TGCGCCAGCAGCCAAAACCCGAGGACGCAAGGAGGCTACACCTTC	CASSQNPRTQGGYTF
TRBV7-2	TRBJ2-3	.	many	TGTGCCAGCAGCTTAGTTAGCACTATCTCGACAGATACGCAGTATTTT	CASSLVSTISTDTQYF
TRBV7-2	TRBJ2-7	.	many	TGTGCCAGCAGCTTAGGGTCAGCGTTGACCTACGAGCAGTACTTC	CASSLGSALTYEQYF
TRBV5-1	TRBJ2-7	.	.	TGCGCCAGCAGCTTGGTTGGGGCGGCAGGGGAGCAGTACTTC	CASSLVGAAGEQYF
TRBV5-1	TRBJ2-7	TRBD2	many	TGCGCCAGCAGGTCCAGCCCTAGCGGTTCGGGACGGCAGTACTTC	CASRSSPSGSGRQYF
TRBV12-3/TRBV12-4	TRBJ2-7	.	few	TGTGCCAGCAGTTTGAGAGGACAGCCCTACGAGCAGTACTTC	CASSLRGQPYEQYF
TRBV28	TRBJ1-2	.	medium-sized	TGTGCCAGCAGTTTATTAACAGGGTACTATGGCTACACCTTC	CASSLLTGYYGYTF
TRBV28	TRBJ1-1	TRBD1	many	TGTGCCAGCAGTGTGCCCGGGACAGGGACTCTGGCTTTCTCTAATGAAGCTTTCTTT	CASSVPGTGTLAFSNEAFF
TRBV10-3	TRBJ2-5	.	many	TGTGCCATCAGTCTTCAGGGTCAAGAGACCCAGTACTTC	CAISLQGQETQYF
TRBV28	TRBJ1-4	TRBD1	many	TGTGCCAGCAGGAGGACAGGGGGCGTAGGAAAACTGTTTTTT	CASRRTGGVGKLFF
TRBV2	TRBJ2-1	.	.	TGTGCCAGCAGTCCCGGGCGGACCGCCTACAATGAGCAGTTCTTC	CASSPGRTAYNEQFF